These 7 T cell receptor beta chains originate from one sample sequenced in a study of T cells in Graves' hyperthyroidism and ophthalmopathy. Researchers amplified the TCR beta CDR3 regions from RNA transcripts. Carried out on the TCR CDR3, a first-round RT-PCR used the HTBI primer set. MiXCR was run by TCRdb on the multiplex PCR reads, yielding one entry per CDR3 protein. The repertoire holds about 350,000 distinct CDR3 sequences, with 11% to 15% as singletons. Specimen: blood. The origin of the receptors is a woman in her 30s with Graves' hyperthyroidism.

This clonotype was observed at least ten times. This chain links TRBV5-1 with TRBJ1-1; 9 bases map to TRBD1. Trimming removed 4 bases from V and 5 bases from J; junction bases left unmatched: 9. Germline CDR1 SGHRS, CDR2 YFSETQ. This CDR3 has 15 amino acids. In nucleotides, the CDR3 is TGCGCCAGCAGCAATCCGGACAGGGGACGAACTGAAGCTTTCTTT. Residues: CASSNPDRGRTEAFF.

This chain uses TRBV20-1 with TRBJ1-6; no reliable D call. With 3 bases removed from V and 4 bases from J, the gap between germline ends came to 10 bases. This CDR3 is 14 amino acids long. Germline V gene data show CDR1 as DFQATT and CDR2 as SNEGSKA (reference sequence). CDR3 residues: CSARPSGYNSPLHF. CDR3 DNA: TGCAGTGCTAGGCCCTCAGGATATAATTCACCCCTCCACTTT.

The chain combines TRBV6-1 with TRBJ2-1; D not certain. V gave up 6 bases and J gave up 7 bases, with 10 bases separating them. Per germline, CDR1 MNHNS and CDR2 SASEGT. The CDR3 sequence is 12 residues long. The CDR3 is CASSPSPNEQFF. The CDR3 DNA follows: TGTGCCAGCAGCCCGTCCCCGAATGAGCAGTTCTTC.

This chain links TRBV15 with TRBJ2-1; D is unclear. The V gene's germline CDR1 is LNHNV and CDR2 YYDKDF (reference sequence). Trimming cost V 0 bases and J 0 bases, with 9 bases left between them. This CDR3 is 16 amino acids long. Written as DNA, the CDR3 is TGTGCCACCAGCAGAGATCCCTGGAGCTCCTACAATGAGCAGTTCTTC. Translated, it gives CATSRDPWSSYNEQFF.

V and J are TRBV20-1 and TRBJ1-3, with no clear D. V lost 4 bases and J lost 2, with 6 bases in between. This CDR3 contains 12 residues. The germline V gene encodes CDR1 DFQATT and CDR2 SNEGSKA (reference sequence). CDR3 sequence (DNA): TGCAGTGCTAACACCCCTGGAAACACCATATATTTT. Residues: CSANTPGNTIYF.

This clonotype was detected ten times or more. The chain is built from TRBV11-2 and TRBJ2-1; 10 bases align to TRBD2. The length of the CDR3 is 14 residues. V dropped 0 bases and J dropped 7; count of bases not matched to a gene: 0. Per germline, CDR1 SGHAT and CDR2 FQNNGV. CDR3 DNA: TGTGCCAGCAGCTTAGAACTAGCGGGAAATGAGCAGTTCTTC. Amino acid sequence: CASSLELAGNEQFF.

This clonotype has a handful of counts. The V gene is TRBV29-1, the J gene TRBJ1-3; TRBD1 matches at 7 bases. CDR1 is SQVTM and CDR2 is ANQGSEA in the germline V gene. V dropped 7 bases and J dropped 3; count of bases not matched to a gene: 3. CDR3 length: 12 amino acids. CDR3 in amino acids: CSGGDSGNTIYF. The CDR3 DNA reads TGCAGCGGGGGGGACAGTGGAAACACCATATATTTT.